This section outlines one TCR beta chain sequence together with its context. The data stem from a study of blood T cell repertoires in COVID-19. Trimming removed 10 bases from V and 1 base from J; junction bases left unmatched: 6. Per the germline V gene, CDR1 is KGHSH and CDR2 is LQKENI. The CDR3 extends over 13 amino acids. TCRdb's copy holds only in-frame clones and misses some; the assay was immunoSEQ multiplex PCR. The sample lists some 190,000 clones; 84% were seen once. The sequencing sample was made of PBMCs or T cells enriched from blood (not recorded which). The receptor comes from a woman aged 25-40 years who had been exposed to COVID-19. The rearrangement links TRBV18 to TRBJ1-2, with 7 bases aligning to TRBD1. CDR3 loop: CATSGTVNYGYTF. CDR3 nucleotide sequence: TGTGCCACCTCCGGGACAGTTAACTATGGCTACACCTTC.